A single T cell receptor beta chain is shown here with its context. The antigen remains undetermined. The record originates from a study of CD8 T cell repertoires and HIV-1 epitope variants. Study details: Epitopes were three Gag families plus Nef HW9 and YT9. The study's findings and limits: This assay reports beta chains of antigen-expanded cells, not T cell function. Fewer than ten TCR beta clonotypes were antigen-specific, 5 to 7 apparently recognizing autologous or escape variants.

V dropped 4 bases and J dropped 9; count of bases not matched to a gene: 5. CDR3 length: 14 amino acids. Germline assignment: CDR1 SGHTA and CDR2 FQGNSA. The data were produced by immunoSEQ multiplex PCR, yet TCRdb's version contains in-frame clones alone and is incomplete. The sample carries just under 6,000 clones, 55% to 65% recorded once. The receptor's source is a male donor with HIV. The chain recombines TRBV7-2 with TRBJ2-1; TRBD2 agrees at 11 bases. Input material: cultured CD8+ T cells derived from PBMCs. The CDR3 region is CASSSSGRKGEQFF. In DNA form, the CDR3 reads TGTGCCAGCAGCTCTAGCGGGAGGAAGGGTGAGCAGTTCTTC.